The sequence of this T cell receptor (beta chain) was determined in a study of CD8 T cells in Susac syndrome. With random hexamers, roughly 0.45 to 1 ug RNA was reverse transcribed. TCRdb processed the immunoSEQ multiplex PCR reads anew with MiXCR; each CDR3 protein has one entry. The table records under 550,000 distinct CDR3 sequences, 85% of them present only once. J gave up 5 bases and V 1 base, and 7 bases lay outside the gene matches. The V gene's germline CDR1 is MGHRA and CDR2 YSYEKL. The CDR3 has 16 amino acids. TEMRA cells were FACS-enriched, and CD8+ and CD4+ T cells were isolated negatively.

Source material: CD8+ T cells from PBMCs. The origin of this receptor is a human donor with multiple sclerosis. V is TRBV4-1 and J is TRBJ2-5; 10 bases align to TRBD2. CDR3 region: CASSQVRLAGAETQYF. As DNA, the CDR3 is TGCGCCAGCAGCCAAGTCCGCCTAGCGGGAGCGGAGACCCAGTACTTC.